This TCR beta chain comes out of a study of blood T cells in healthy people across ages. Study results and limitations: Age advanced and TCR beta diversity per million T cells fell, roughly linearly.

Looked up from germline, CDR1 is DFQATT and CDR2 is SNEGSKA (reference sequence). CDR3 length: 13 residues. Concerning this clonotype: Its antigen is not identified.

Sample-barcoded 5' priming and a J-beta primer mix drove a second PCR of about 7 to 12 cycles. TCRdb re-called the 5' RACE reads with MiXCR, one entry per CDR3 protein. Of about 800,000 distinct CDR3 sequences listed, roughly 25% are singletons. The sample also formed part of further work on T cells of mothers and their children. In that study: Donation came from three healthy Caucasian mothers together with their six children. Relative to unrelated pairs, biologically related mother-child dyads exhibited marginally greater, non-significant overlap.

The rearrangement links TRBV20-1 to TRBJ2-1, with 10 positions matching TRBD1. Near its end, the DNA agrees better with TRBJ2-7, so the J call may be wrong. The sequence was collected from a boy aged 5 to 17 in good health. The sequenced sample consisted of blood. The CDR3 here is CSATPDRGYEQYF. The CDR3 region has the DNA TGCAGTGCCACTCCGGACAGGGGGTACGAGCAGTACTTC.